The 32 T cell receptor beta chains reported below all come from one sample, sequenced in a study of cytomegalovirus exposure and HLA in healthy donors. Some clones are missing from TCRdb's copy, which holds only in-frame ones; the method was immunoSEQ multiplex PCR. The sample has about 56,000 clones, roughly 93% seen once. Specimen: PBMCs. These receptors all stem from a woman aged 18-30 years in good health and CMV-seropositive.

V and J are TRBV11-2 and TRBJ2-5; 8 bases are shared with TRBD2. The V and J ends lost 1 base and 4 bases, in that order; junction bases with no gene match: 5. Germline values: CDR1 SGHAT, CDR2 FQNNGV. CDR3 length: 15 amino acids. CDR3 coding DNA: TGTGCCAGCAGCTTAGTCGGGGGGGCCCCAGAGACCCAGTACTTC. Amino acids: CASSLVGGAPETQYF.

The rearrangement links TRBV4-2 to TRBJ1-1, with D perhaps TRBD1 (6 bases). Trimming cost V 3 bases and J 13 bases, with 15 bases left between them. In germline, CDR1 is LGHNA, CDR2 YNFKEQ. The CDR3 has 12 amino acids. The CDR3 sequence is CASSQDRAFSFF. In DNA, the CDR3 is TGTGCCAGCAGCCAGGACAGAGCCTTTAGTTTCTTT.

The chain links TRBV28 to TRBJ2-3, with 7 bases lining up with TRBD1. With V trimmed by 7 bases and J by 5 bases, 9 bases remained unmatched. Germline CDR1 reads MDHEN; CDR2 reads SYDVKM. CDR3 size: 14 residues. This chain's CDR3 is CASTETGWIDTQYF. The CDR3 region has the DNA TGTGCCAGCACTGAGACAGGGTGGATAGATACGCAGTATTTT.

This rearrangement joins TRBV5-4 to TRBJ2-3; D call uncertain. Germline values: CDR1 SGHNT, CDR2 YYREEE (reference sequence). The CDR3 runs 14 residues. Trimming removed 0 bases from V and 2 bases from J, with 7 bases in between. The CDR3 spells CASSLGSFTDTQYF. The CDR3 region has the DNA TGTGCCAGCAGCTTGGGAAGCTTCACAGATACGCAGTATTTT. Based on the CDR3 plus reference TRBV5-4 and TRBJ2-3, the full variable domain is ETGVTQSPTHLIKTRGQQVTLRCSSQSGHNTVSWYQQALGQGPQFIFQYYREEENGRGNFPPRFSGLQFPNYSSELNVNALELDDSALYLCASSLGSFTDTQYFGPGTRLTVL.

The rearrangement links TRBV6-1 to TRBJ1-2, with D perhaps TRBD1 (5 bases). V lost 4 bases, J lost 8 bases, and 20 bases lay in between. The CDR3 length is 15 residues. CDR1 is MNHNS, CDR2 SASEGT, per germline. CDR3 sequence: CASSVSSGDSRGYTF. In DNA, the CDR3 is TGTGCCAGCAGTGTTTCATCGGGGGACTCAAGAGGCTACACCTTC.

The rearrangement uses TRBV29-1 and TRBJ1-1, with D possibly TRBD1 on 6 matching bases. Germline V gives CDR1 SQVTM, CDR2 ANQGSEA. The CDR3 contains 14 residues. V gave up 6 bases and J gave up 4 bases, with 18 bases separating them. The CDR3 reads CSVPKGGPVTEAFF. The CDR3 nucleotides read TGCAGCGTACCCAAGGGGGGGCCGGTCACTGAAGCTTTCTTT.

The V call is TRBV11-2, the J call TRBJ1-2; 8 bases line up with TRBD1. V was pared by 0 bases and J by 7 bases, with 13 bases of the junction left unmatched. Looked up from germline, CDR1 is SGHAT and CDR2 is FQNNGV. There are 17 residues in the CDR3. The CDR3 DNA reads TGTGCCAGCAGCTTAGATGCCACCAGGGGGCGCGAAGTTGGCTACACCTTC. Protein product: CASSLDATRGREVGYTF.

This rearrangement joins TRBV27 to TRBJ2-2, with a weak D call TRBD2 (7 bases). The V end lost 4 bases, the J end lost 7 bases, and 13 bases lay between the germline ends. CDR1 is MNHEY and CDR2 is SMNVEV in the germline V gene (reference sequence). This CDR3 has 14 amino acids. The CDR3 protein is CASSSGGRIGELFF. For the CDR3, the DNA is TGTGCCAGCAGTTCGGGGGGCAGAATCGGGGAGCTGTTTTTT.

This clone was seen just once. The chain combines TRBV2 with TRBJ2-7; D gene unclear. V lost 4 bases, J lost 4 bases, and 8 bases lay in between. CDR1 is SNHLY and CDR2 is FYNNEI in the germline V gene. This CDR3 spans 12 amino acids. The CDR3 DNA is TGTGCCAGCAGTGTTGCGGAGTACGAGCAGTACTTC. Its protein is CASSVAEYEQYF.

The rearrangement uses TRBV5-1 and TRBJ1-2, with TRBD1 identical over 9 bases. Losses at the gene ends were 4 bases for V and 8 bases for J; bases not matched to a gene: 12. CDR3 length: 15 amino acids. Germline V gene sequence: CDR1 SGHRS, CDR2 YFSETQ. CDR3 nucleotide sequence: TGCGCCAGCAGCACCGGGACAGGGAGCTTATTCGGCTACACCTTC. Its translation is CASSTGTGSLFGYTF.

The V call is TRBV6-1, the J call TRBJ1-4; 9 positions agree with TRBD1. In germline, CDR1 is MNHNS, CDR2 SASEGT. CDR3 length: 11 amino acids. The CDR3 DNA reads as TGTGTCTCGGACAGGGGTGGAAAACTGTTTTTT. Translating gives CVSDRGGKLFF.

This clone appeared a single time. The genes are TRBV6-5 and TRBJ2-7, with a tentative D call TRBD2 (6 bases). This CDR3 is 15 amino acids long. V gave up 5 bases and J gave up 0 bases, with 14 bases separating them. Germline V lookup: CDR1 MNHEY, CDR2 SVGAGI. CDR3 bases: TGTGCCAGCAGTCCCGGGACGGGGGTCTCCTACGAGCAGTACTTC. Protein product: CASSPGTGVSYEQYF.

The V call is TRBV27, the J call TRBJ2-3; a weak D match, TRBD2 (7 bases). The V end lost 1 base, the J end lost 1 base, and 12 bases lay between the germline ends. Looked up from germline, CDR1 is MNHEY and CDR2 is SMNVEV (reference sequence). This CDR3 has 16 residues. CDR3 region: CASSLLGGAGTDTQYF. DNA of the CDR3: TGTGCCAGCAGTTTATTGGGGGGGGCGGGCACAGATACGCAGTATTTT.

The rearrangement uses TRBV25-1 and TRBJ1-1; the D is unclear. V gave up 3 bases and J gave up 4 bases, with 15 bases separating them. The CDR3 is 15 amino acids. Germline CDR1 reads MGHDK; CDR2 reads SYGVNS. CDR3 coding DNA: TGTGCCAGCAGTGACCGCCTTGGAGGACGCACTGAAGCTTTCTTT. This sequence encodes CASSDRLGGRTEAFF.

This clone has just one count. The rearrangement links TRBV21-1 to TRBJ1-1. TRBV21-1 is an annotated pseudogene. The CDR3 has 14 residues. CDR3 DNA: TGTGCCAGCAGCAAAACAGCGGATAACACTGAAGCTTTCTTT. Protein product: CASSKTADNTEAFF.

The CDR3 here is CASSLNTGGDLGKLFF. In nucleotides, the CDR3 is TGTGCCAGCAGCCTCAACACAGGGGGCGATTTAGGAAAACTGTTTTTT. This rearrangement joins TRBV16 to TRBJ1-4; 9 positions match TRBD1. After removal of 4 bases from V and 10 bases from J, the junction contained 13 bases not matched to a gene. There are 16 residues in the CDR3. Germline CDR1 and CDR2: KGHSY and FQNENV.

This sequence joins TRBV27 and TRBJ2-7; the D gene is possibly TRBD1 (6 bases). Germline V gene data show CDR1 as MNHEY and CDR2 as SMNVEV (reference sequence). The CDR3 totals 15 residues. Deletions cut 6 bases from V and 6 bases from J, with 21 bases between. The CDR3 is CASSPSKGGAIEQYF. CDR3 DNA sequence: TGTGCCAGCAGCCCTAGTAAAGGGGGAGCAATCGAGCAGTACTTC.

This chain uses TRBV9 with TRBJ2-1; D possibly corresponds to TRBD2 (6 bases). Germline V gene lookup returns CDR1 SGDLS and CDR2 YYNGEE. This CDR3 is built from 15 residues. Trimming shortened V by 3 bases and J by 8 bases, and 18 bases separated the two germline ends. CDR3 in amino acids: CASSAGGLGFDEQFF. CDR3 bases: TGTGCCAGCAGCGCCGGGGGTCTCGGATTCGATGAGCAGTTCTTC.

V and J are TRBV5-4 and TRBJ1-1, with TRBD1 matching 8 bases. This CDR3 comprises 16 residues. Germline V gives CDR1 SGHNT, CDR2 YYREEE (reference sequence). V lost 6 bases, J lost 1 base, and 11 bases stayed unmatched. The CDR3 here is CASNPGDRGQNTEAFF. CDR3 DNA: TGTGCCAGCAATCCGGGAGACAGGGGCCAGAACACTGAAGCTTTCTTT.

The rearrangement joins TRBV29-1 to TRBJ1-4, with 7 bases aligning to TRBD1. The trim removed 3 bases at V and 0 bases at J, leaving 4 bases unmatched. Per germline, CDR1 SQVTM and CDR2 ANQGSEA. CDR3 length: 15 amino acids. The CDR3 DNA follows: TGCAGCGTTGACGTAGGGGGCACAACTAATGAAAAACTGTTTTTT. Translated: CSVDVGGTTNEKLFF.

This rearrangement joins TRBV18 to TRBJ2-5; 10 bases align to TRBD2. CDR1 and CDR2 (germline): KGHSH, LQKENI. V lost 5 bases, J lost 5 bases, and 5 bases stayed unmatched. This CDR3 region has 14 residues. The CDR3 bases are TGTGCCAGCTCAAGAGCGGGGGGGCAGGAGACCCAGTACTTC. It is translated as CASSRAGGQETQYF.

The CDR3 coding sequence is TGTGCCACCAGCCCCAGGGCGGGGTTTACAGATACGCAGTATTTT. Its protein is CATSPRAGFTDTQYF. This sequence joins TRBV15 and TRBJ2-3, with a weak D call TRBD2 (6 bases). The V gene's germline CDR1 is LNHNV and CDR2 YYDKDF (reference sequence). V was shortened by 5 bases and J by 3 bases, with 15 bases between the two germline ends. The CDR3 extends over 15 amino acids.

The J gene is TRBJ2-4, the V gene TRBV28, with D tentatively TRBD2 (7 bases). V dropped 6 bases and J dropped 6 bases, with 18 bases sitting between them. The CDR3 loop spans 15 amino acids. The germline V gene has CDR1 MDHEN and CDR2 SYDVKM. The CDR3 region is CASSPPGGGGNIQYF. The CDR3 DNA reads TGTGCCAGCAGCCCCCCCGGCGGGGGCGGAAACATTCAGTACTTC.

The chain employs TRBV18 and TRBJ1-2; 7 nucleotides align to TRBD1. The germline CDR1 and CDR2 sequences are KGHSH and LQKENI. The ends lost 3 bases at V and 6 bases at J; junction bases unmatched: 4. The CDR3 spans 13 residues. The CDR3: CASSPEGAHGYTF. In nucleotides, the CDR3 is TGTGCCAGCTCACCCGAGGGGGCGCATGGCTACACCTTC. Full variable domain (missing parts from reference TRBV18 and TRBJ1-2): NAGVMQNPRHLVRRRGQEARLRCSPMKGHSHVYWYRQLPEEGLKFMVYLQKENIIDESGMPKERFSAEFPKEGPSILRIQQVVRGDSAAYFCASSPEGAHGYTFGSGTRLTVV.

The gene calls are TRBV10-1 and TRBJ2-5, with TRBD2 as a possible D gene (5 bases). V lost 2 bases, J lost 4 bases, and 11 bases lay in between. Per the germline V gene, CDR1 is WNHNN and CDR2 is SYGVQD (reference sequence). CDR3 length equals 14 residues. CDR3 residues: CASSETPGRETQYF. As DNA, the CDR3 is TGCGCCAGCAGTGAGACCCCTGGGAGAGAGACCCAGTACTTC.

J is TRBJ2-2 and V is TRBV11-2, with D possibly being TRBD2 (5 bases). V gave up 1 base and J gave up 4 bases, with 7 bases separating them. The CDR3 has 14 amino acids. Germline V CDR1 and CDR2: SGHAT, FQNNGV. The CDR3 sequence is CASSLVGVTGELFF. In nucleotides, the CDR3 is TGTGCCAGCAGCTTAGTCGGGGTCACCGGGGAGCTGTTTTTT.

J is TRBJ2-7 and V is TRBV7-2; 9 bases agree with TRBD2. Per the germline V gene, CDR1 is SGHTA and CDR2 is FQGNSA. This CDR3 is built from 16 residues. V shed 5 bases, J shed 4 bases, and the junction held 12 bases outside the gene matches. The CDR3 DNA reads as TGTGCCAGCAGCCCGATGGTAGCGGGGGCCAGATACGAGCAGTACTTC. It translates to CASSPMVAGARYEQYF.

The chain's CDR3 is CASSPRQDRVNNEQFF. The CDR3 region has the DNA TGCGCCAGCAGCCCACGACAGGACAGAGTCAACAATGAGCAGTTCTTC. This chain links TRBV4-1 with TRBJ2-1; tentative D call: TRBD1 (6 bases). Trimming cost V 4 bases and J 5 bases, with 18 bases left between them. The CDR3 spans 16 residues. Looked up from germline, CDR1 is MGHRA and CDR2 is YSYEKL.

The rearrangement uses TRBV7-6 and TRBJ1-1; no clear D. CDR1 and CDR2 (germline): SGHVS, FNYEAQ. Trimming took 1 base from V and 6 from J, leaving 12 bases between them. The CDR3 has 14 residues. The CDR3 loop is CASSLVGPSAEAFF. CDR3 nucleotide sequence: TGTGCCAGCAGCTTAGTCGGTCCGAGCGCTGAAGCTTTCTTT.

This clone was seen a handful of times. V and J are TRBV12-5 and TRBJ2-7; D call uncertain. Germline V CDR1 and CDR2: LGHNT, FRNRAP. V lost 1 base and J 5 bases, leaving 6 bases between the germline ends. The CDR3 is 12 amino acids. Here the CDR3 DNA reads TGTGCTAGTGGTTTGGACCAGGACGAGCAGTACTTC. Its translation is CASGLDQDEQYF. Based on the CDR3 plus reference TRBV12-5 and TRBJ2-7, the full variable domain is DARVTQTPRHKVTEMGQEVTMRCQPILGHNTVFWYRQTMMQGLELLAYFRNRAPLDDSGMPKDRFSAEMPDATLATLKIQPSEPRDSAVYFCASGLDQDEQYFGPGTRLTVT.

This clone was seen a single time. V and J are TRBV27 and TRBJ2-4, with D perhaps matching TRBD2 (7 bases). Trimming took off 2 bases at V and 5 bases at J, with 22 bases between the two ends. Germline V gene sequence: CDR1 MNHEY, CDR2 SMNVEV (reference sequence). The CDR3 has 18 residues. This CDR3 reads CASSLAWRGPRRENIQYF. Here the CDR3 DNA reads TGTGCCAGCAGTTTAGCCTGGCGGGGGCCTCGTAGGGAAAACATTCAGTACTTC.

CDR3 amino acids: CASSYSSQGPAYF. CDR3 nucleotides: TGTGCCAGCAGTTATTCATCTCAGGGGCCTGCGTATTTT. This sequence joins TRBV6-5 and TRBJ1-3, with D possibly matching TRBD1 (6 bases). CDR3 size: 13 residues. The V and J ends lost 3 bases and 16 bases respectively, with 19 bases between them. Germline values: CDR1 MNHEY, CDR2 SVGAGI.